Presented here are 28 T cell receptor beta chains from one specimen sequenced in a study of PD-L1 blockade in urothelial cancer. Assay used: immunoSEQ multiplex PCR; TCRdb lists only in-frame clones, some missing. The sample has about 83,000 clones, roughly nine tenths seen once. The sample was PBMCs, taken around atezolizumab (anti-PD-L1) treatment. The receptors come from a woman aged 70 to 79 with urothelial cancer.

The gene calls are TRBV7-2 and TRBJ2-3, with TRBD2 as a possible D gene (6 bases). The V gene's germline CDR1 is SGHTA and CDR2 FQGNSA. V was clipped by 0 bases and J by 5 bases, with 18 bases between them. The CDR3 runs to 17 residues. The chain's CDR3 is CASSLASGDWIQDTQYF. The DNA of the CDR3 is TGTGCCAGCAGCTTAGCGTCGGGGGACTGGATCCAAGATACGCAGTATTTT.

V usage is TRBV9 and J usage is TRBJ1-1; a possible D gene is TRBD1 (6 bases). Germline loops: CDR1 SGDLS, CDR2 YYNGEE. The CDR3 contains 13 residues. The V end was cut by 2 bases, the J end by 4 bases, with 9 bases between. The CDR3 loop reads CASSVQQGTEAFF. Written as DNA, the CDR3 is TGTGCCAGCAGCGTTCAACAGGGCACTGAAGCTTTCTTT.

This chain joins TRBV29-1 and TRBJ2-3; 8 nucleotides align to TRBD2. The CDR3 is made up of 17 amino acids. V shed 3 bases and J 4 bases; nucleotides not matched to a gene: 15. The germline CDR1 and CDR2 sequences are SQVTM and ANQGSEA. The CDR3: CSVDGSGGRSGSDTQYF. Here the CDR3 DNA reads TGCAGCGTTGATGGGTCGGGAGGGCGGTCTGGATCAGATACGCAGTATTTT.

This chain uses TRBV7-7 with TRBJ2-5; TRBD2 agrees at 7 bases. Germline trimming cut 3 bases from V and 1 base from J; bases unmatched to any gene: 5. The CDR3 spans 15 residues. The germline CDR1 and CDR2 sequences are SSHAT and FNYEAQ (reference sequence). The CDR3: CASSLSIAGQETQYF. CDR3 nucleotide sequence: TGTGCCAGCAGCTTGTCAATAGCGGGCCAAGAGACCCAGTACTTC.

The chain joins TRBV13 to TRBJ2-7, with TRBD1 matching 9 bases. Trimming took 2 bases from V and 4 from J; bases not matched to a gene: 3. Germline V gene lookup returns CDR1 PRHDT and CDR2 FYEKMQ (reference sequence). This CDR3 has 14 residues. The CDR3 DNA is TGTGCCAGCAGCTTAAGACAGGGGGGTTACGAGCAGTACTTC. Translated: CASSLRQGGYEQYF. Full variable domain (missing parts from reference TRBV13 and TRBJ2-7): AAGVIQSPRHLIKEKRETATLKCYPIPRHDTVYWYQQGPGQDPQFLISFYEKMQSDKGSIPDRFSAQQFSDYHSELNMSSLELGDSALYFCASSLRQGGYEQYFGPGTRLTVT.

This clone came up once. The chain is built from TRBV2 and TRBJ2-1; D is perhaps TRBD2 (6 bases). The CDR3 contains 13 residues. The V end was cut by 6 bases, the J end by 6 bases, with 12 bases between. Per germline, CDR1 SNHLY and CDR2 FYNNEI. Here the CDR3 DNA reads TGTGCCAGCAGCTTCGGGACTCGCAATGAGCAGTTCTTC. Encoded protein: CASSFGTRNEQFF. The whole variable domain, filled in from reference TRBV2 and TRBJ2-1, reads EPEVTQTPSHQVTQMGQEVILRCVPISNHLYFYWYRQILGQKVEFLVSFYNNEISEKSEIFDDQFSVERPDGSNFTLKIRSTKLEDSAMYFCASSFGTRNEQFFGPGTRLTVL.

The chain has TRBV29-1 and TRBJ1-3, with D perhaps TRBD1 (6 bases). Looked up from germline, CDR1 is SQVTM and CDR2 is ANQGSEA. V was shortened by 2 bases and J by 4 bases, with 9 bases between the two germline ends. The CDR3 runs 13 residues. The CDR3: CSVETRGGNTIYF. The CDR3 DNA reads TGCAGCGTTGAAACCAGGGGAGGAAACACCATATATTTT.

The chain has TRBV5-1 and TRBJ1-1; D unclear. This CDR3 has 15 residues. CDR1 and CDR2 from the germline V gene are SGHRS and YFSETQ. V was clipped by 0 bases and J by 6 bases, with 15 bases between them. The CDR3 DNA reads as TGCGCCAGCAGCTTGGAAGCCGGCAGGCACGCTGAAGCTTTCTTT. Its translation: CASSLEAGRHAEAFF.

For the CDR3, the DNA is TGTGCCAGCTCACGGGGGACAGGGGGCGCCGATACGCAGTATTTT. Translating gives CASSRGTGGADTQYF. The genes are TRBV18 and TRBJ2-3; 12 nucleotides line up with TRBD1. CDR1 is KGHSH and CDR2 is LQKENI in the germline V gene. The CDR3 extends over 15 amino acids. V trimming: 4 bases; J trimming: 6 bases; junction bases outside the gene matches: 5.

This chain joins TRBV10-2 and TRBJ1-1; TRBD1 matches 7 bases. The V segment lost 7 bases and the J segment 5 bases; nucleotides outside the gene matches: 7. CDR3 length: 13 residues. Germline lookup yields CDR1 WSHSY and CDR2 SAAADI. The CDR3 DNA follows: TGCGCCAGCATCCACAGGGGTGGGACTGAAGCTTTCTTT. It yields the protein CASIHRGGTEAFF.

This chain uses TRBV11-2 with TRBJ2-5, with D perhaps matching TRBD1 (5 bases). V lost 1 base and J lost 5, with 11 bases in between. Germline V gene lookup returns CDR1 SGHAT and CDR2 FQNNGV. There are 14 residues in the CDR3. The chain's CDR3 is CASSLGGSRETQYF. CDR3 coding DNA: TGTGCCAGCAGCTTAGGGGGCTCTAGGGAGACCCAGTACTTC.

The chain has TRBV2 and TRBJ1-6, with D perhaps TRBD1 (6 bases). This CDR3 region has 17 residues. The germline V gene has CDR1 SNHLY and CDR2 FYNNEI. The V end lost 4 bases, the J end lost 0 bases, and 13 bases lay between the germline ends. This CDR3 reads CASSGTDSLSYNSPLHF. CDR3 in DNA: TGTGCCAGCAGTGGGACAGATTCCCTCTCCTATAATTCACCCCTCCACTTT.

Points on this clone: Germline and junction disagree at one end, which may indicate a read error. The genes are TRBV6-1 and TRBJ2-7, with TRBD2 as a possible D gene (6 bases). The CDR3 runs 16 residues. Germline-derived CDR1 and CDR2 are MNHNS and SASEGT. The CDR3 DNA reads TGTGCCAGCAGTGAAGCGTGGGCGGGGCTCTCCAACGAGCAGTACTTC. Translating gives CASSEAWAGLSNEQYF.

This chain links TRBV9 with TRBJ2-1, with 8 bases that match TRBD2. Germline CDR1 reads SGDLS; CDR2 reads YYNGEE. The CDR3 contains 16 residues. J lost 10 bases, V lost 0 bases, and 12 bases had no gene match. The CDR3 is CASSVGVDGGDSEQFF. The DNA of the CDR3 is TGTGCCAGCAGCGTAGGAGTAGACGGGGGGGATTCGGAGCAGTTCTTC.

The J gene is TRBJ2-1, the V gene TRBV29-1; 7 positions match TRBD1. The V and J ends lost 4 bases and 2 bases, in that order; junction bases with no gene match: 14. CDR3 size: 17 residues. Germline V gene lookup returns CDR1 SQVTM and CDR2 ANQGSEA. CDR3: CSVVQPKDRVTYNEQFF. In DNA, the CDR3 is TGCAGCGTTGTCCAACCAAAAGACAGGGTAACCTACAATGAGCAGTTCTTC.

This rearrangement joins TRBV19 to TRBJ2-5; TRBD2 agrees at 10 bases. The ends lost 6 bases at V and 2 bases at J; junction bases unmatched: 3. The CDR3 runs to 14 residues. Germline CDR1 is LNHDA and CDR2 is SQIVND (reference sequence). The CDR3: CASRTTSGQETQYF. The CDR3, as DNA: TGTGCCAGTAGAACGACTAGCGGGCAAGAGACCCAGTACTTC.

The CDR3 DNA follows: TGCGCCAGCAGCTGGGGCGAGGAGCCCCCTAACTATGGCTACACCTTC. This codes for CASSWGEEPPNYGYTF. J is TRBJ1-2 and V is TRBV5-1, with a possible D match to TRBD1 (5 bases). Per the germline V gene, CDR1 is SGHRS and CDR2 is YFSETQ. The V gene lost 3 bases and the J gene lost 0 bases, with 15 bases spanning the gap. The CDR3 sequence is 16 residues long.

The J gene is TRBJ2-3, the V gene TRBV18; maybe TRBD1 (6 bases). This CDR3 has 19 amino acids. CDR1 and CDR2 from the germline V gene are KGHSH and LQKENI. V shed 2 bases and J shed 6 bases, with 27 bases lying between them. The chain's CDR3 is CASSPIGRAGPGQTDTQYF. CDR3 sequence (DNA): TGTGCCAGCTCACCAATAGGCAGGGCCGGACCCGGACAGACGGATACGCAGTATTTT.

The chain employs TRBV5-6 and TRBJ2-3; 7 bases agree with TRBD2. The V gene's germline CDR1 is SGHDT and CDR2 YYEEEE. With V trimmed by 4 bases and J by 0 bases, 11 bases remained unmatched. This CDR3 is 17 amino acids long. The CDR3 spells CASSTFRLAPSTDTQYF. The CDR3 region has the DNA TGTGCCAGCAGCACCTTCCGACTAGCCCCAAGCACAGATACGCAGTATTTT.

The V gene is TRBV4-1, the J gene TRBJ2-7; 9 bases map to TRBD1. The CDR3 spans 16 residues. Per the germline V gene, CDR1 is MGHRA and CDR2 is YSYEKL. V trimming: 0 bases; J trimming: 4 bases; junction bases outside the gene matches: 7. The CDR3 spells CASSQDGTGQIYEQYF. DNA of the CDR3: TGCGCCAGCAGCCAAGATGGGACAGGGCAGATTTACGAGCAGTACTTC.

As regards this clone: Different DNA sequences within this sample yield the same CDR3. This chain connects TRBV27 to TRBJ2-7, with 9 bases fitting TRBD1. V dropped 5 bases and J dropped 4; count of bases not matched to a gene: 12. Germline loops: CDR1 MNHEY, CDR2 SMNVEV (reference sequence). The CDR3 runs to 16 residues. The CDR3 region has the DNA TGTGCCAGCAGTCCCGCCGGACAGGGGAACCTTTACGAGCAGTACTTC. It encodes CASSPAGQGNLYEQYF.

This chain uses TRBV18 with TRBJ2-3, with D maybe TRBD1 (5 bases). Trimming stripped 1 base from V and 2 bases from J, with 10 bases between. Germline V lookup: CDR1 KGHSH, CDR2 LQKENI. The CDR3 is 15 amino acids. The CDR3 loop is CASSPRQGSTDTQYF. CDR3 bases: TGTGCCAGCTCACCACGGCAGGGATCCACAGATACGCAGTATTTT.

J is TRBJ1-1 and V is TRBV7-2; 9 bases are a match to TRBD1. V was clipped by 2 bases and J by 3 bases; unmatched bases: 4. The CDR3 contains 15 residues. CDR1 and CDR2 from the germline V gene are SGHTA and FQGNSA. CDR3 nucleotide sequence: TGTGCCAGCAGCTTATTAGGGACAGGGCACACTGAAGCTTTCTTT. It is translated as CASSLLGTGHTEAFF.

The chain couples TRBV5-1 to TRBJ2-1, with TRBD2 identical over 9 bases. V dropped 6 bases and J dropped 10; count of bases not matched to a gene: 8. The CDR3 sequence is 13 residues long. Germline CDR1 reads SGHRS; CDR2 reads YFSETQ. The CDR3 sequence: CASTGGRAEEQFF. CDR3 in DNA: TGCGCCAGCACGGGCGGGAGGGCCGAAGAGCAGTTCTTC.

The rearrangement joins TRBV10-1 to TRBJ1-5; 8 bases agree with TRBD1. The V segment lost 0 bases and the J segment 6 bases; nucleotides outside the gene matches: 7. There are 16 residues in the CDR3. The germline V gene encodes CDR1 WNHNN and CDR2 SYGVQD (reference sequence). The CDR3 bases are TGCGCCAGCAGTGAGTCGTTGGACAGGGTAAGTCAGCCCCAGCATTTT. Its translation is CASSESLDRVSQPQHF.

The chain joins TRBV4-3 to TRBJ2-2, with 11 bases that match TRBD1. Trimming cost V 3 bases and J 6 bases; bases outside gene matches: 6. Germline loops: CDR1 LGHNA, CDR2 YSLEER. This CDR3 has 16 amino acids. CDR3 loop: CASSQEDRGPPGELFF. The CDR3 nucleotides are TGCGCCAGCAGCCAGGAGGACAGGGGGCCCCCCGGGGAGCTGTTTTTT.

This CDR3 is CASSQRGTSGIVTDTQYF. The CDR3 DNA sequence: TGCGCCAGCAGCCAACGTGGGACTAGCGGGATAGTAACAGATACGCAGTATTTT. The rearrangement links TRBV4-1 to TRBJ2-3; TRBD2 aligns across 13 bases. The CDR3 covers 18 residues. Germline V gene lookup returns CDR1 MGHRA and CDR2 YSYEKL. Germline trimming cut 2 bases from V and 3 bases from J; bases unmatched to any gene: 8.

J is TRBJ2-1 and V is TRBV18; 11 nucleotides line up with TRBD2. Germline lookup yields CDR1 KGHSH and CDR2 LQKENI. The CDR3 runs 16 residues. V lost 6 bases to trimming and J lost 1 base; unmatched junction nucleotides: 5. CDR3 DNA: TGTGCCAGCTCGGCCCTAGCGGGAGGTTCCTACAATGAGCAGTTCTTC. Protein sequence: CASSALAGGSYNEQFF.